The next 26 T cell receptor beta chains were all read from a single sample in a study of blood T cells in healthy people across ages. Using a J-beta primer mix together with a sample-barcoded 5' primer, a second PCR was run for roughly 6 to 11 cycles. Via MiXCR, TCRdb re-called the 5' RACE reads, giving one row per CDR3 protein. The table shows roughly 1 million distinct CDR3 sequences, with approximately 25% occurring only once. This sample also appeared in a second study, on T cells of mothers and their children.

The sequenced sample consisted of blood. The receptor source for this set is a girl aged 2 to 9 in good health.

The chain links TRBV14 to TRBJ1-1; D is perhaps TRBD1 (5 bases). Germline-derived CDR1 and CDR2 are SGHDN and FVKESK. V gave up 1 base and J gave up 0 bases, with 12 bases separating them. The CDR3 contains 16 residues. The CDR3: CASSQAGTDMNTEAFF. The CDR3, as DNA: TGTGCCAGCAGCCAAGCAGGGACCGACATGAACACTGAAGCTTTCTTT.

This clonotype turned up a few times. V usage is TRBV7-2 and J usage is TRBJ1-6, with 7 bases identical to TRBD1. This CDR3 contains 14 residues. V was clipped by 6 bases and J by 1 base; unmatched bases: 0. Germline V CDR1 and CDR2: SGHTA, FQGNSA. CDR3 residues: CASRGQSYNSPLHF. In DNA form, the CDR3 reads TGTGCCAGCAGGGGACAGTCCTATAATTCACCCCTCCACTTT.

The chain couples TRBV4-1 to TRBJ2-3; D assignment may be TRBD1 or TRBD2 (5 bases each). CDR1 and CDR2 (germline): MGHRA, YSYEKL. The CDR3 loop spans 15 amino acids. V lost 0 bases and J 6 bases, leaving 13 bases between the germline ends. The CDR3: CASSQDGDLSDTQYF. The CDR3 region has the DNA TGCGCCAGCAGCCAAGATGGGGACCTATCTGATACGCAGTATTTT.

The rearrangement links TRBV6-6 to TRBJ2-1; D unresolved. TRBJ2-5 matches the DNA end more closely, so the J call is doubtful. There are 11 residues in the CDR3. Germline CDR1 and CDR2: MNHNY and SVGAGI (reference sequence). CDR3 sequence reads: CASSPYETQYF. CDR3 in DNA: TGTGCCAGCAGTCCCTATGAGACCCAGTACTTC.

This clonotype was detected a few times. The chain couples TRBV20-1 to TRBJ2-4, with TRBD2 matching 12 bases. Germline loops: CDR1 DFQATT, CDR2 SNEGSKA (reference sequence). The J segment lost 7 bases and the V segment lost 4 bases, leaving 5 bases of the junction unmatched. The CDR3 spans 14 residues. The CDR3 DNA is TGCAGTGCTAAACTAGCGGGAGGATGGAACATTCAGTACTTC. Residues: CSAKLAGGWNIQYF.

On this clonotype itself: An end of the junction does not agree with germline; a read error may underlie this. J is TRBJ1-4 and V is TRBV6-6; 7 nucleotides line up with TRBD1. The CDR3 is made up of 17 amino acids. Germline CDR1 and CDR2: MNHNY and SVGAGI (reference sequence). The CDR3 protein is CAGSYRMDRHSNEKLFF. CDR3 DNA sequence: TGTGCCGGCAGTTACAGGATGGACAGGCATTCTAATGAAAAACTGTTTTTT.

This chain joins TRBV5-1 and TRBJ2-7; no clear D gene. V was shortened by 3 bases and J by 0 bases, with 10 bases between the two germline ends. The CDR3 contains 14 residues. CDR1 SGHRS and CDR2 YFSETQ come from the germline V gene. DNA for the CDR3: TGCGCCAGCAGCTGGGTCAGTAGCTCCTACGAGCAGTACTTC. It specifies CASSWVSSSYEQYF.

This clonotype was seen a handful of times. The V gene is TRBV28, the J gene TRBJ1-2; D uncertain. CDR1 is MDHEN, CDR2 SYDVKM, per germline. The CDR3 contains 11 residues. V was shortened by 10 bases and J by 2 bases, with 8 bases between the two germline ends. The CDR3 sequence is CATSGNYGYTF. CDR3 DNA sequence: TGTGCCACCTCGGGGAACTATGGCTACACCTTC.

V is TRBV20-1 and J is TRBJ2-1; 13 positions match TRBD2. With V trimmed by 0 bases and J by 0 bases, 8 bases remained unmatched. This CDR3 contains 19 residues. Germline loops: CDR1 DFQATT, CDR2 SNEGSKA (reference sequence). CDR3 sequence (DNA): TGCAGTGCTAGAGATCAGGCTTGGACTAGCGGGAGCTCCTACAATGAGCAGTTCTTC. Protein sequence: CSARDQAWTSGSSYNEQFF.

J is TRBJ2-1 and V is TRBV6-2 or TRBV6-3; 12 bases are shared with TRBD2. Per the germline V gene, CDR1 is MNHEY and CDR2 is SVGEGT. J gave up 8 bases and V 2 bases, and 7 bases lay outside the gene matches. CDR3 length: 16 residues. The CDR3 region has the DNA TGTGCCAGCAGTTACACCACTAGCGGGGGGCCCTATGAGCAGTTCTTC. It codes for CASSYTTSGGPYEQFF.

This clonotype was found many times. This chain joins TRBV4-3 and TRBJ2-7; D is perhaps TRBD1 (6 bases). V gave up 6 bases and J gave up 4 bases, with 19 bases separating them. Germline V lookup: CDR1 LGHNA, CDR2 YSLEER. This CDR3 has 15 amino acids. The CDR3 bases are TGCGCCAGCAGTGTGACAGGCACGGAGCTTTACGAGCAGTACTTC. Protein: CASSVTGTELYEQYF.

This chain uses TRBV20-1 with TRBJ2-5; D might be TRBD2 (6 bases). This CDR3 comprises 13 residues. With 3 bases removed from V and 5 bases from J, the gap between germline ends came to 13 bases. The germline V gene encodes CDR1 DFQATT and CDR2 SNEGSKA (reference sequence). The CDR3 region is CSARLEGVETQYF. CDR3 DNA sequence: TGCAGTGCTAGGTTGGAGGGAGTGGAGACCCAGTACTTC.

The chain carries TRBV4-3 and TRBJ2-2, with 8 bases fitting TRBD2. The CDR3 consists of 15 residues. Germline CDR1 and CDR2: LGHNA and YSLEER. V dropped 4 bases and J dropped 4; count of bases not matched to a gene: 5. The CDR3 reads CASSPTSGITGELFF. CDR3 coding DNA: TGCGCCAGCAGCCCCACTAGCGGAATCACCGGGGAGCTGTTTTTT.

V is TRBV24-1 and J is TRBJ2-3; D is undetermined. With 7 bases removed from V and 3 bases from J, the gap between germline ends came to 10 bases. In germline, CDR1 is KGHDR, CDR2 SFDVKD. There are 13 residues in the CDR3. The CDR3 is CATSRIGTDTQYF. CDR3 nucleotides: TGTGCCACCAGCCGCATAGGAACAGATACGCAGTATTTT.

V gene TRBV4-1 combines with J gene TRBJ1-4; D remains ambiguous. Trimming removed 2 bases from V and 2 bases from J, with 9 bases in between. Germline V gives CDR1 MGHRA, CDR2 YSYEKL. The CDR3 length is 15 residues. DNA of the CDR3: TGCGCCAGCAGCCAATCACCGGGGACTAATGAAAAACTGTTTTTT. This translates into CASSQSPGTNEKLFF.

The rearrangement links TRBV20-1 to TRBJ2-5, with D perhaps TRBD2 (5 bases). The DNA end is more similar to TRBJ2-7, so the J call may be wrong. The germline CDR1 and CDR2 sequences are DFQATT and SNEGSKA (reference sequence). This CDR3 is 16 amino acids long. Here the CDR3 reads CSARLLRESATYEQYF. The CDR3 DNA reads TGCAGTGCTCGCCTCTTAAGGGAGAGCGCTACCTACGAGCAGTACTTC.

The chain carries TRBV4-2 and TRBJ2-1; D may be TRBD1 or TRBD2 (7 bases each). The V gene lost 0 bases and the J gene lost 3 bases, with 12 bases spanning the gap. CDR1 is LGHNA and CDR2 is YNFKEQ in the germline V gene. The CDR3 consists of 16 residues. For the CDR3, the DNA is TGTGCCAGCAGCCAAGACGACAGGGAGGGCTACAATGAGCAGTTCTTC. Translated: CASSQDDREGYNEQFF.

The rearrangement joins TRBV29-1 to TRBJ2-5; D call uncertain. Trimming shortened V by 6 bases and J by 5 bases, and 16 bases separated the two germline ends. The CDR3 is made up of 13 amino acids. Germline V lookup: CDR1 SQVTM, CDR2 ANQGSEA. CDR3 sequence: CSVAAWAGETQYF. CDR3 nucleotides: TGCAGCGTCGCGGCCTGGGCCGGGGAGACCCAGTACTTC.

This clonotype came up a few times. This chain uses TRBV20-1 with TRBJ2-4; D may be TRBD1 or TRBD2 (6 bases each). This CDR3 has 15 amino acids. Germline loops: CDR1 DFQATT, CDR2 SNEGSKA (reference sequence). Trimming took 3 bases from V and 2 from J, leaving 14 bases between them. CDR3 bases: TGCAGTGCTAGTCAGGGGCGGGAAACCAAAAACATTCAGTACTTC. This gives the protein CSASQGRETKNIQYF.

This chain uses TRBV10-2 with TRBJ2-5, with D uncertain. The assigned J gene may be wrong: the sequence end matches TRBJ2-1 better. The germline V gene has CDR1 WSHSY and CDR2 SAAADI. The CDR3 sequence is 14 residues long. CDR3 sequence: CASSETSTYNEQFF. CDR3 sequence (DNA): TGCGCCAGCAGTGAGACTTCCACCTACAATGAGCAGTTCTTC.

This clonotype showed up just a few times. The chain carries TRBV7-3 and TRBJ2-5, with TRBD2 identical over 13 bases. Trimming at V came to 0 bases and at J to 4 bases, leaving 5 bases not matched to a gene. From germline, CDR1 is SGHTA and CDR2 FQGTGA. CDR3 length: 17 residues. CDR3 in DNA: TGTGCCAGCAGCTTAACCCCAGGACTAGCGGGGGTAGAGACCCAGTACTTC. This translates into CASSLTPGLAGVETQYF.

This clonotype was recorded many times. The chain uses TRBV7-2 and TRBJ2-7; the match to TRBD2 covers 7 bases. The trim removed 3 bases at V and 2 bases at J, leaving 4 bases unmatched. This CDR3 is 14 amino acids long. Germline loops: CDR1 SGHTA, CDR2 FQGNSA. CDR3 residues: CASSLAGVTYEQYF. The CDR3 coding sequence is TGTGCCAGCAGCTTGGCGGGGGTTACCTACGAGCAGTACTTC.

The chain has TRBV2 and TRBJ1-1; D not certain. The length of the CDR3 is 12 residues. V dropped 5 bases and J dropped 3 bases, with 7 bases sitting between them. The germline gives CDR1 SNHLY, CDR2 FYNNEI. CDR3 sequence: CASSPQYTEAFF. The CDR3 DNA reads as TGTGCCAGCAGTCCCCAATACACTGAAGCTTTCTTT.

This clonotype was recorded a few times. This chain connects TRBV7-9 to TRBJ1-2, with D possibly TRBD1 on 5 matching bases. Germline loops: CDR1 SEHNR, CDR2 FQNEAQ (reference sequence). The CDR3 is 15 residues long. V shed 0 bases and J shed 5 bases, with 13 bases lying between them. The CDR3 protein is CASSLAERQTYGYTF. CDR3 DNA: TGTGCCAGCAGCTTAGCCGAAAGACAGACATATGGCTACACCTTC.

J is TRBJ2-1 and V is TRBV27; TRBD2 agrees at 7 bases. The CDR3 is 15 residues long. Losses at the gene ends were 4 bases for V and 11 bases for J; bases not matched to a gene: 14. CDR1 and CDR2 (germline): MNHEY, SMNVEV (reference sequence). The CDR3 DNA sequence: TGTGCCAGCAGTTCACCTAACCTTGGGACTATCCAGCAGTTCTTC. Translated: CASSSPNLGTIQQFF.

The chain combines TRBV12-3 or TRBV12-4 with TRBJ2-5, with D perhaps matching TRBD2 (5 bases). The CDR3 has 11 amino acids. V was clipped by 5 bases and J by 9 bases, with 10 bases between them. The CDR3: CASSALEAQYF. The CDR3 nucleotides are TGTGCCAGCAGTGCCCTGGAGGCCCAGTACTTC.